Shown below are 12 T cell receptor beta chains from a single sample sequenced in a study of cytomegalovirus exposure and HLA in healthy donors. 13 Jbeta primers and 60 Vbeta primers were used for the PCR. Profiled with immunoSEQ multiplex PCR; TCRdb holds only in-frame clones, not every one. The sample records 200,000 to 300,000 clones, about four fifths being singletons. The sample consisted of PBMCs. These receptor sequences come from a woman in her forties in good health and CMV-seropositive.

The V and J genes are TRBV30 and TRBJ2-5; 9 bases are a match to TRBD1. Judging by the DNA end, TRBJ2-7 fits better; the J call may be wrong. The germline V gene has CDR1 GTSNPN and CDR2 SVGIG (reference sequence). This CDR3 has 14 residues. CDR3 sequence reads: CAWRYRDRDHEQYF. Here the CDR3 DNA reads TGTGCCTGGAGATACCGGGACAGGGACCACGAGCAGTACTTC.

The J gene is TRBJ2-3, the V gene TRBV6-7; a possible D gene is TRBD2 (5 bases). Being an ORF, TRBV6-7 has a function that is uncertain. V shed 0 bases and J shed 2 bases, with 21 bases lying between them. CDR3 length: 19 amino acids. CDR3 region: CASSYSPSSSSTPTDTQYF. CDR3 coding DNA: TGTGCCAGCAGTTACTCTCCATCTTCTAGCTCCACCCCCACAGATACGCAGTATTTT.

The table lists this clone with a count of one. The rearrangement joins TRBV7-2 to TRBJ1-2; unclear D gene. Germline assignment: CDR1 SGHTA and CDR2 FQGNSA. This CDR3 region has 11 residues. Trimming pared 5 bases from V and 6 bases from J, leaving 7 bases between. In DNA, the CDR3 is TGTGCCAGCAGCCGTGGCAATGGCTACACCTTC. Translating it yields CASSRGNGYTF.

V gene TRBV6-1 combines with J gene TRBJ1-6; 8 bases align to TRBD1. Germline V gene sequence: CDR1 MNHNS, CDR2 SASEGT. V lost 7 bases, J lost 7 bases, and 9 bases stayed unmatched. This CDR3 contains 15 residues. The CDR3 spells CASTETGASNSPLHF. In DNA, the CDR3 is TGTGCCAGCACGGAGACAGGGGCTAGCAATTCACCCCTCCACTTT.

J is TRBJ2-5 and V is TRBV27, with 10 bases that match TRBD2. The CDR3 has 14 residues. The V segment lost 4 bases and the J segment 5 bases; nucleotides outside the gene matches: 4. Germline V CDR1 and CDR2: MNHEY, SMNVEV (reference sequence). CDR3 DNA sequence: TGTGCCAGCAGTTCTAGCGGGAGCACGGAGACCCAGTACTTC. Translating gives CASSSSGSTETQYF.

The chain combines TRBV5-4 with TRBJ1-1; TRBD1 is a possible D gene (5 bases). CDR3 length equals 16 residues. V lost 0 bases and J lost 0, with 12 bases in between. Looked up from germline, CDR1 is SGHNT and CDR2 is YYREEE (reference sequence). CDR3 in DNA: TGTGCCAGCAGCTTGGACGCCGGGGGAGTGAACACTGAAGCTTTCTTT. It is translated as CASSLDAGGVNTEAFF.

This chain connects TRBV10-3 to TRBJ1-6; 8 positions match TRBD1. CDR3 size: 15 residues. Germline assignment: CDR1 ENHRY and CDR2 SYGVKD. Trimming took 4 bases from V and 5 from J; bases not matched to a gene: 4. The CDR3 region is CAISVMDRDNSPLHF. The CDR3 DNA reads as TGTGCCATCAGTGTTATGGACAGGGATAATTCACCCCTCCACTTT.

This chain joins TRBV18 and TRBJ1-5, with TRBD1 as a possible D gene (5 bases). V lost 4 bases to trimming and J lost 0 bases, with 13 bases between them. The V gene's germline CDR1 is KGHSH and CDR2 LQKENI. CDR3 length: 16 amino acids. As DNA, the CDR3 is TGTGCCAGCTCACAGGCGGGGGGTTATAGCAATCAGCCCCAGCATTTT. Translation: CASSQAGGYSNQPQHF.

The chain links TRBV9 to TRBJ1-5; 8 bases are a match to TRBD1. V dropped 4 bases and J dropped 3; count of bases not matched to a gene: 3. The CDR3 runs 14 residues. In germline, CDR1 is SGDLS, CDR2 YYNGEE. The CDR3 loop reads CASSRQGNNQPQHF. CDR3 sequence (DNA): TGTGCCAGCAGCCGACAGGGGAACAATCAGCCCCAGCATTTT.

V usage is TRBV6-6 and J usage is TRBJ2-7, with TRBD2 identical over 8 bases. The CDR3 totals 14 residues. Germline CDR1 is MNHNY and CDR2 is SVGAGI (reference sequence). J was trimmed by 4 bases and V by 3 bases; bases with no gene match: 5. The CDR3 nucleotides are TGTGCCAGCAGTTATGTAGGACTAGCTTACGAGCAGTACTTC. Its protein is CASSYVGLAYEQYF.

The rearrangement links TRBV7-8 to TRBJ2-6, with 9 bases matching TRBD2. This CDR3 has 18 amino acids. Trimming cost V 5 bases and J 1 base; bases outside gene matches: 9. The germline V gene has CDR1 SGHVS and CDR2 FQNEAQ. CDR3 DNA: TGTGCCAGCAGCCTCCGAAGGACTAGCGAGTCTGGGGCCAACGTCCTGACTTTC. Amino acids: CASSLRRTSESGANVLTF.

J is TRBJ2-1 and V is TRBV4-3; possible D gene TRBD1, 6 bases. The CDR3 runs 15 residues. Germline V gives CDR1 LGHNA, CDR2 YSLEER. V was trimmed by 0 bases and J by 6 bases, leaving 12 bases between them. CDR3 in amino acids: CASSQEGAGFNEQFF. The CDR3 DNA reads as TGCGCCAGCAGCCAAGAGGGGGCTGGTTTCAATGAGCAGTTCTTC.